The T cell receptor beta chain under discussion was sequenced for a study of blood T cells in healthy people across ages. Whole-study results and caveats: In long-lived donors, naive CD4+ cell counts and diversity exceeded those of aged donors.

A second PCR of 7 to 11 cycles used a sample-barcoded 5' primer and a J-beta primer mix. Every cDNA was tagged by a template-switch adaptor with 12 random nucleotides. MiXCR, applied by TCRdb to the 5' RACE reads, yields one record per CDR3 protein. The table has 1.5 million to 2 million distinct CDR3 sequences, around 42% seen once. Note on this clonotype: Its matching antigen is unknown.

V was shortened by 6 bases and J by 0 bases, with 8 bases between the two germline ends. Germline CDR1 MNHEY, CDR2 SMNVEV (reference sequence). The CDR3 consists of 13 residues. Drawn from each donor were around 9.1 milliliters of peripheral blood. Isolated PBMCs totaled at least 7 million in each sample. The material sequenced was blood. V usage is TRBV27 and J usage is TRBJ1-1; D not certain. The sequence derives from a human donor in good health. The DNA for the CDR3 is TGTGCCAGCAGACCCAGTATGAACACTGAAGCTTTCTTT. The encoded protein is CASRPSMNTEAFF.